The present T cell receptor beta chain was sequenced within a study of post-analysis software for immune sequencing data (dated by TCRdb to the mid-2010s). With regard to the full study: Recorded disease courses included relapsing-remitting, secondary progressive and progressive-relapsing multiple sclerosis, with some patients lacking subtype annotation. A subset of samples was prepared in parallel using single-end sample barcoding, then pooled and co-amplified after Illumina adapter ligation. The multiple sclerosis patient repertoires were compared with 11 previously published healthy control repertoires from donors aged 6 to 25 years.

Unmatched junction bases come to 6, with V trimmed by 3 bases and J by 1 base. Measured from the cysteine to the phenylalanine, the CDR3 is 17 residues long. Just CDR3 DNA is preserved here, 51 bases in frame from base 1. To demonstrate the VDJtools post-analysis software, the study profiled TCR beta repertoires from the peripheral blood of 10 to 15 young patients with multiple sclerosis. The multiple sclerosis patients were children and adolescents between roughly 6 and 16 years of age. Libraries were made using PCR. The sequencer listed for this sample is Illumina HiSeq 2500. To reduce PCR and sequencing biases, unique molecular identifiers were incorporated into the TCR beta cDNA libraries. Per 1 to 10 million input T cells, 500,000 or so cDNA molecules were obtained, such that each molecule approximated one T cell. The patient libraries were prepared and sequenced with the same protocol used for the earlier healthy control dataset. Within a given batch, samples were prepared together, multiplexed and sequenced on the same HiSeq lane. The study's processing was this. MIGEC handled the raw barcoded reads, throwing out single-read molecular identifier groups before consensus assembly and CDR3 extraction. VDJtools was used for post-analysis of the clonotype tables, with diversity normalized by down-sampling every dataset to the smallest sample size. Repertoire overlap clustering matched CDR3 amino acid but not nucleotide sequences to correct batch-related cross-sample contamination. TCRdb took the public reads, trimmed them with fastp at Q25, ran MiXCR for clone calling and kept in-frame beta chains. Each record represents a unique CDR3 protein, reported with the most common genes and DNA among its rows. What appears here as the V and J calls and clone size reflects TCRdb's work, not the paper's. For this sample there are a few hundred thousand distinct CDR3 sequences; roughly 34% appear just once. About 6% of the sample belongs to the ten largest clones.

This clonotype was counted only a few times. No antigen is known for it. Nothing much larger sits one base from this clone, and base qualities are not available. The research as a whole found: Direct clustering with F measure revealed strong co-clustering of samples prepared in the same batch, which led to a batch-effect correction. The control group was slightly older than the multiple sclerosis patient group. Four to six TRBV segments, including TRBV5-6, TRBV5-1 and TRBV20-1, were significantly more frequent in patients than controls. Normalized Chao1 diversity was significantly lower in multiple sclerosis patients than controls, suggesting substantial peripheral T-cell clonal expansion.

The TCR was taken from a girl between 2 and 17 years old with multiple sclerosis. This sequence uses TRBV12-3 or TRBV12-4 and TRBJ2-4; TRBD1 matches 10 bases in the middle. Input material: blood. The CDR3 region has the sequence CASSFGTGVRAKNIQYF. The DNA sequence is TGTGCCAGCAGTTTTGGGACAGGGGTGAGGGCCAAAAACATTCAGTACTTC.